The 21 T cell receptor beta chains below all came from one sample that was sequenced in a study of T-cell memory formation after mild COVID-19. One entry per CDR3 protein results from TCRdb running MiXCR on the 5' RACE reads. The repertoire includes around 440,000 distinct CDR3 sequences, approximately 18% of them detected once, and about 12% sits in the top ten. Sequencing was carried out using PBMCs or a T cell subset sorted from them (not recorded which). The receptors come from an adult woman who had mild COVID-19 (a few samples of this study predate the infection). Cell type and time point are not known.

This clonotype has at least ten counts. The V gene is TRBV5-1, the J gene TRBJ2-3; 10 bases are a match to TRBD1. Per the germline V gene, CDR1 is SGHRS and CDR2 is YFSETQ. This CDR3 is built from 15 residues. The trim removed 4 bases at V and 4 bases at J, leaving 6 bases unmatched. The CDR3 loop is CASSRDRGRPDTQYF. CDR3 nucleotide sequence: TGCGCCAGCAGCCGGGACAGGGGTAGACCAGATACGCAGTATTTT.

The gene calls are TRBV6-2 or TRBV6-3 and TRBJ2-2; possible D gene TRBD1, 6 bases. The germline CDR1 and CDR2 sequences are MNHEY and SVGEGT. The CDR3 has 18 amino acids. The V end lost 4 bases, the J end lost 0 bases, and 18 bases lay between the germline ends. CDR3 residues: CASSFPARTASNTGELFF. DNA for the CDR3: TGTGCCAGCAGTTTCCCCGCCCGGACAGCCTCGAACACCGGGGAGCTGTTTTTT.

This chain connects TRBV11-2 to TRBJ2-7; D possibly corresponds to TRBD2 (5 bases). This CDR3 region has 14 residues. The germline V gene encodes CDR1 SGHAT and CDR2 FQNNGV. Deletions cut 5 bases from V and 5 bases from J, with 16 bases between. In DNA, the CDR3 is TGTGCCAGCAGCCCCCATTTCGGGGTAAACGAGCAGTACTTC. Amino acid sequence: CASSPHFGVNEQYF.

The chain is built from TRBV12-3 or TRBV12-4 and TRBJ2-5; D may be TRBD1 (5 bases). With 5 bases removed from V and 5 bases from J, the gap between germline ends came to 18 bases. The CDR3 length is 15 residues. The CDR3 DNA sequence: TGTGCCAGCAGTCCCCTTCAGGGTGGTGAGGAGACCCAGTACTTC. Protein product: CASSPLQGGEETQYF.

This clonotype was recorded a few times. The chain carries TRBV7-2 and TRBJ1-1; D possibly corresponds to TRBD1 (5 bases). This CDR3 spans 15 amino acids. Looked up from germline, CDR1 is SGHTA and CDR2 is FQGNSA. V lost 4 bases and J lost 0, with 12 bases in between. The DNA for the CDR3 is TGTGCCAGCAGCTACGGGACGGTCATGAACACTGAAGCTTTCTTT. Protein product: CASSYGTVMNTEAFF.

In nucleotides, the CDR3 is TGTGCCAGCAGCCAATCCGACAGGGATGGTAGCGGGGAGCTGTTTTTT. It encodes CASSQSDRDGSGELFF. The chain employs TRBV4-2 and TRBJ2-2; 7 nucleotides align to TRBD1. Per the germline V gene, CDR1 is LGHNA and CDR2 is YNFKEQ. The CDR3 spans 16 residues. The trim removed 2 bases at V and 7 bases at J, leaving 10 bases unmatched.

This clonotype was seen only a few times. The junction differs from germline at one of its ends, possibly a read error. The chain has TRBV5-1 and TRBJ2-7, with 8 bases fitting TRBD1. The CDR3 runs 11 residues. Germline CDR1 SGHRS, CDR2 YFSETQ. The CDR3 is CASSQDRGLNF. The CDR3 nucleotides are TGCGCCAGCAGCCAAGACAGGGGTCTGAACTTC. The full variable domain, completed using reference TRBV5-1 and TRBJ2-7, is KAGVTQTPRYLIKTRGQQVTLSCSPISGHRSVSWYQQTPGQGLQFLFEYFSETQRNKGNFPGRFSGRQFSNSRSEMNVSTLELGDSALYLCASSQDRGLNFGPGTRLTVT.

In this sample, this clonotype turned up a few times. The chain uses TRBV5-6 and TRBJ2-7; no clear D gene. CDR1 and CDR2 from the germline V gene are SGHDT and YYEEEE. Trimming removed 0 bases from V and 3 bases from J, with 10 bases in between. This CDR3 comprises 14 residues. The CDR3 sequence is CASSLGATDYEQYF. The CDR3, as DNA: TGTGCCAGCAGCTTGGGAGCTACTGACTACGAGCAGTACTTC.

This chain connects TRBV2 to TRBJ2-2; TRBD2 agrees at 11 bases. This CDR3 region has 13 residues. Per the germline V gene, CDR1 is SNHLY and CDR2 is FYNNEI. The junction had 5 bases not matched to a gene; V was cut back by 11 bases and J by 6 bases. CDR3 protein: CAGLAGGPGELFF. The CDR3 DNA reads TGTGCCGGATTAGCGGGAGGGCCCGGGGAGCTGTTTTTT.

The chain couples TRBV6-5 to TRBJ2-2, with D unresolved. Trimming cost V 0 bases and J 4 bases, with 9 bases left between them. The germline V gene has CDR1 MNHEY and CDR2 SVGAGI. CDR3 length: 15 amino acids. DNA of the CDR3: TGTGCCAGCAGTTACTCGTCGGCGATCACCGGGGAGCTGTTTTTT. Its protein product is CASSYSSAITGELFF.

This clonotype turned up a few times. The genes are TRBV11-2 and TRBJ1-1; D gene ambiguous. The germline gives CDR1 SGHAT, CDR2 FQNNGV. The CDR3 runs to 14 residues. V lost 8 bases and J 0 bases, leaving 13 bases between the germline ends. The CDR3: CASASITMNTEAFF. DNA for the CDR3: TGTGCCAGCGCGTCTATTACTATGAACACTGAAGCTTTCTTT.

The chain combines TRBV11-2 with TRBJ2-7, with D tentatively TRBD1 or TRBD2 (6 bases each). The V gene's germline CDR1 is SGHAT and CDR2 FQNNGV. CDR3 length equals 15 residues. Deletions cut 5 bases from V and 1 base from J, with 15 bases between. CDR3 DNA sequence: TGTGCCAGCAGCACCCAACTAGGGGGGTCCTACGAGCAGTACTTC. Translating gives CASSTQLGGSYEQYF.

In this sample, this clonotype turned up a few times. This chain links TRBV29-1 with TRBJ2-5; D is ambiguous. The CDR3 is 15 amino acids. The germline V and J ends were trimmed by 7 bases and 1 base, with 19 bases remaining between them. Germline V gene lookup returns CDR1 SQVTM and CDR2 ANQGSEA. The CDR3 DNA reads TGCAGCGCCGAGATGGGCACGCTTCTCCAAGAGACCCAGTACTTC. Translation: CSAEMGTLLQETQYF.

This clonotype has only a few counts. The gene calls are TRBV7-3 and TRBJ2-7; D is uncertain. CDR3 length: 12 residues. Germline-derived CDR1 and CDR2 are SGHTA and FQGTGA. V was shortened by 4 bases and J by 7 bases, with 11 bases between the two germline ends. DNA for the CDR3: TGTGCCAGCAGCTCCACCTACGCGGAGCAGTACTTC. Its translation: CASSSTYAEQYF.

This chain uses TRBV18 with TRBJ2-7; TRBD1 might be the D (6 bases). V shed 0 bases and J shed 6 bases, with 15 bases lying between them. Germline V gene sequence: CDR1 KGHSH, CDR2 LQKENI. CDR3 length: 15 residues. The CDR3 region is CASSPPSAGVTEQYF. The CDR3 DNA is TGTGCCAGCTCACCACCTTCGGCAGGGGTAACCGAGCAGTACTTC.

V is TRBV10-2 and J is TRBJ1-1; tentatively, D is TRBD1 (5 bases). Germline V gives CDR1 WSHSY, CDR2 SAAADI. Trimming cost V 0 bases and J 4 bases, with 9 bases left between them. This CDR3 has 14 amino acids. This chain's CDR3 is CASSESGASTEAFF. CDR3 sequence (DNA): TGCGCCAGCAGTGAGTCAGGGGCATCCACTGAAGCTTTCTTT.

This clonotype showed up just a few times. The chain carries TRBV24-1 and TRBJ2-1; 7 bases are a match to TRBD2. J was trimmed by 5 bases and V by 5 bases; bases with no gene match: 5. Germline values: CDR1 KGHDR, CDR2 SFDVKD. This CDR3 is 14 amino acids long. CDR3 nucleotides: TGTGCCACCAGTGGGAGGGAGGGCCACAATGAGCAGTTCTTC. Protein sequence: CATSGREGHNEQFF.

This clonotype was counted many times. The chain uses TRBV20-1 and TRBJ2-3; D may correspond to TRBD1 or TRBD2 (6 bases each). The germline V and J ends were trimmed by 6 bases and 0 bases, with 16 bases remaining between them. This CDR3 spans 15 amino acids. Germline V gene data show CDR1 as DFQATT and CDR2 as SNEGSKA (reference sequence). The CDR3 protein is CSAQTGTSSTDTQYF. As DNA, the CDR3 is TGCAGTGCCCAAACAGGGACTTCAAGCACAGATACGCAGTATTTT.

The rearrangement uses TRBV6-5 and TRBJ2-2, with 7 bases identical to TRBD2. The ends lost 3 bases at V and 5 bases at J; junction bases unmatched: 15. This CDR3 region has 18 residues. Looked up from germline, CDR1 is MNHEY and CDR2 is SVGAGI. CDR3 nucleotide sequence: TGTGCCAGCAGTTATCTCGGGCTAGCGGAGCCGCTGACCGGGGAGCTGTTTTTT. Translating gives CASSYLGLAEPLTGELFF.

This clonotype was observed a handful of times. This chain uses TRBV10-3 with TRBJ2-1, with 11 nucleotides matching TRBD2. This CDR3 comprises 17 residues. Germline V gene sequence: CDR1 ENHRY, CDR2 SYGVKD. J gave up 5 bases and V 4 bases, and 10 bases lay outside the gene matches. The CDR3 sequence: CAISAFNSGGANNEQFF. The CDR3, as DNA: TGTGCCATCAGTGCCTTTAATAGCGGGGGGGCGAACAATGAGCAGTTCTTC.

This clonotype was observed a handful of times. V gene TRBV7-6 combines with J gene TRBJ2-7; weak D call: TRBD2 (6 bases). This CDR3 is built from 14 residues. The V gene lost 1 base and the J gene lost 2 bases, with 9 bases spanning the gap. From germline, CDR1 is SGHVS and CDR2 FNYEAQ. CDR3 sequence (DNA): TGTGCCAGCAGCTTAGGCGGGAAGCCCTACGAGCAGTACTTC. It specifies CASSLGGKPYEQYF. Based on the CDR3 plus reference TRBV7-6 and TRBJ2-7, the full variable domain is GAGVSQSPRYKVTKRGQDVALRCDPISGHVSLYWYRQALGQGPEFLTYFNYEAQQDKSGLPNDRFSAERPEGSISTLTIQRTEQRDSAMYRCASSLGGKPYEQYFGPGTRLTVT.